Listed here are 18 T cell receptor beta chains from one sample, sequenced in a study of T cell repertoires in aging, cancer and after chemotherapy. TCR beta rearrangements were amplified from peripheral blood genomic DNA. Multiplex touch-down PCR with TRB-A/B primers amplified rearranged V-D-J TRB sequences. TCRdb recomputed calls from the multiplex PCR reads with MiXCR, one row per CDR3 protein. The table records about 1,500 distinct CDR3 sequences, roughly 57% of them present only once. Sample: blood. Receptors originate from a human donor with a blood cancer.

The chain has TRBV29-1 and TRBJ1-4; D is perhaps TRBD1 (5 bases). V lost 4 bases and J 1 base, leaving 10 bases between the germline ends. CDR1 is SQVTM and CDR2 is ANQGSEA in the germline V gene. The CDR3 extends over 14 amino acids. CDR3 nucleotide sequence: TGCAGCGTTGCCTTGGGGGGAACTAATGAAAAACTGTTTTTT. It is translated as CSVALGGTNEKLFF.

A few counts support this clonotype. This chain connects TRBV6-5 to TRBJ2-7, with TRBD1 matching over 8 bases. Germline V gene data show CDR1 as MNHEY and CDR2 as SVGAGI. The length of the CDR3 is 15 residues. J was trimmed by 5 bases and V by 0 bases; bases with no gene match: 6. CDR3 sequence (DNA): TGTGCCAGCAGTTACTCGGCAGGGGGCCGGGACGAGCAGTACTTC. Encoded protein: CASSYSAGGRDEQYF.

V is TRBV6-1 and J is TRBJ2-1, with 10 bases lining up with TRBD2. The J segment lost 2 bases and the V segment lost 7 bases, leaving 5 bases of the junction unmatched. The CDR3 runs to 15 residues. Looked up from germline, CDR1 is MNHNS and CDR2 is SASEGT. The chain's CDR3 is CASTSGGAPYNEQFF. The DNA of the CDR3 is TGTGCCAGCACCAGCGGGGGGGCCCCCTACAATGAGCAGTTCTTC.

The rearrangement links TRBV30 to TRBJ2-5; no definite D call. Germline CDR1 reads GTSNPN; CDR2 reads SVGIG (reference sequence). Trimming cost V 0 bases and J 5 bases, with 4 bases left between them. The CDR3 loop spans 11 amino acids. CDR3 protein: CAWSVGETQYF. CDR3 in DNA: TGTGCCTGGAGTGTGGGGGAGACCCAGTACTTC.

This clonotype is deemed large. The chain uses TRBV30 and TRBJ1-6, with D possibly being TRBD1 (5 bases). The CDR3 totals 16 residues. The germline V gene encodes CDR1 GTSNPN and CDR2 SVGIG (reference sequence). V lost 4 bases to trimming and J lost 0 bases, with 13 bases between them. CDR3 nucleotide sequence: TGTGCCTGGATACCGGGACGGAGCTCCTATAATTCACCCCTCCACTTT. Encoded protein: CAWIPGRSSYNSPLHF.

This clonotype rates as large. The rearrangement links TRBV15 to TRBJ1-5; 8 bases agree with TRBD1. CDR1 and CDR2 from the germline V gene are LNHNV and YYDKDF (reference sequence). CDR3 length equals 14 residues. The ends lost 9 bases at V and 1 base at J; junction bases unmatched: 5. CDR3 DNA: TGTGCCACTAGTCAGGGGGCGAGCAATCAGCCCCAGCATTTT. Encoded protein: CATSQGASNQPQHF. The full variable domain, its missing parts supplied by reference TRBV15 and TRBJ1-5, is DAMVIQNPRYQVTQFGKPVTLSCSQTLNHNVMYWYQQKSSQAPKLLFHYYDKDFNNEADTPDNFQSRRPNTSFCFLDIRSPGLGDTAMYLCATSQGASNQPQHFGDGTRLSIL.

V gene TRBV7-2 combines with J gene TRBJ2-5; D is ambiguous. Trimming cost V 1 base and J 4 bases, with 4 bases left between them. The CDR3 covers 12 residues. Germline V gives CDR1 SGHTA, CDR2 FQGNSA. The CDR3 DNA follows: TGTGCCAGCAGCTTAGTTAGAGAGACCCAGTACTTC. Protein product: CASSLVRETQYF.

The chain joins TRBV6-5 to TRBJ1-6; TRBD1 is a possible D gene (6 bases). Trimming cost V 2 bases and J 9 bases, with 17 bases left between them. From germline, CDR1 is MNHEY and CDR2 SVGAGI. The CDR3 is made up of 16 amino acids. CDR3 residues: CASSYGRGFHGSPLHF. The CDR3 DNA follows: TGTGCCAGCAGTTACGGGAGGGGGTTTCATGGTTCACCCCTCCACTTT.

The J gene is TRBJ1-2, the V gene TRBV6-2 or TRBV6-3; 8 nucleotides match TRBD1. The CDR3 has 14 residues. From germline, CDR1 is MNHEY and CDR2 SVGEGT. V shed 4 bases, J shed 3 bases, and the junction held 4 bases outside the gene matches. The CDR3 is CASSLQGGYYGYTF. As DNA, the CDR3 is TGTGCCAGCAGTTTACAGGGGGGGTACTATGGCTACACCTTC.

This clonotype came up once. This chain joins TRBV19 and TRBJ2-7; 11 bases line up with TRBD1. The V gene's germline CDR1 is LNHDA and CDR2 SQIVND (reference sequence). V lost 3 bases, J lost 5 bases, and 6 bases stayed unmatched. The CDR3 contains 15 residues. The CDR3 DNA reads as TGTGCCAGTAGTATGGTTCGGACAGGGGGCCACGAGCAGTACTTC. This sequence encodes CASSMVRTGGHEQYF.

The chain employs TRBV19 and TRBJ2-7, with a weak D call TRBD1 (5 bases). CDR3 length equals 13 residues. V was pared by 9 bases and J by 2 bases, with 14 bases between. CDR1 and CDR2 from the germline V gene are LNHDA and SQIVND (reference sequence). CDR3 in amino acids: CASSRQWAYEQYF. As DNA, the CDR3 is TGTGCCAGCAGCAGACAGTGGGCCTACGAGCAGTACTTC.

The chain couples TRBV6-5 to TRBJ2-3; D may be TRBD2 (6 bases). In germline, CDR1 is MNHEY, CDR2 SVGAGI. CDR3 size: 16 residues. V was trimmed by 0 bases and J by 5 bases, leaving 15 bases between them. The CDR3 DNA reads TGTGCCAGCAGTTACTCAAGGTGGGGGGAAGAAGATACGCAGTATTTT. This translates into CASSYSRWGEEDTQYF.

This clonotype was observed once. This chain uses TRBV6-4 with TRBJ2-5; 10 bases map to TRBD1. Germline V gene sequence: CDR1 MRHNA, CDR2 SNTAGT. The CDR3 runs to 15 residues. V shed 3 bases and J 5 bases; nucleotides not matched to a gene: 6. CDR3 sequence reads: CASSEPGQGVETQYF. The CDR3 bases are TGTGCCAGCAGTGAACCCGGACAGGGGGTTGAGACCCAGTACTTC.

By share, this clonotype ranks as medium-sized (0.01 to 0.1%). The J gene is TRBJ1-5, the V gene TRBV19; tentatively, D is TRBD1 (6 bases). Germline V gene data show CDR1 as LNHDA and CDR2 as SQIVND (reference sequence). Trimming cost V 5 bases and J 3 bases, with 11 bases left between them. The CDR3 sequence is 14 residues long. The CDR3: CASSARDNNQPQHF. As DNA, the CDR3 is TGTGCCAGTAGTGCCCGGGACAACAATCAGCCCCAGCATTTT.

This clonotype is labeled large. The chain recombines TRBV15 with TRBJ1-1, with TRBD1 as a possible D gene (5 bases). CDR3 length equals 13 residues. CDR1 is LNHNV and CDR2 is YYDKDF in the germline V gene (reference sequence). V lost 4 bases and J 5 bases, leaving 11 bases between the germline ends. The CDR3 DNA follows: TGTGCCACCAGCATCCGAGGGGCAACTGAAGCTTTCTTT. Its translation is CATSIRGATEAFF.

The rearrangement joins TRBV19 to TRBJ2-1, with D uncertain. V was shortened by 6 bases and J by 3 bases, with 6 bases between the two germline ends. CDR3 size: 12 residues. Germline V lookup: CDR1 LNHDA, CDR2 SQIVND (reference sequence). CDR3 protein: CASSGIYNEQFF. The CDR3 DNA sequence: TGTGCCAGTAGCGGCATCTACAATGAGCAGTTCTTC.

CDR3 in DNA: TGTGCCAGCAGCGGGGGGGGGGTGTCGTACGAGCAGTACTTC. Translating gives CASSGGGVSYEQYF. The J gene is TRBJ2-7, the V gene TRBV7-9; TRBD2 matches 7 bases. V lost 5 bases to trimming and J lost 4 bases; unmatched junction nucleotides: 8. The germline V gene encodes CDR1 SEHNR and CDR2 FQNEAQ (reference sequence). The CDR3 is 14 residues long.

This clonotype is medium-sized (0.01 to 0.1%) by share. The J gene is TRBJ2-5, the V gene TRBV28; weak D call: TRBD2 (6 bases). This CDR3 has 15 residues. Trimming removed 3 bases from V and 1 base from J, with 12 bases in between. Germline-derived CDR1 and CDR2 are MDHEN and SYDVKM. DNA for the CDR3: TGTGCCAGCAGTTTGGAGGGACGGCCCCAAGAGACCCAGTACTTC. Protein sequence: CASSLEGRPQETQYF.